The next 19 T cell receptor beta chains were all read from a single sample in a study of blood T cell repertoires in COVID-19 (TCRdb year 2020). Libraries were constructed by the immunoSEQ multiplex PCR assay. Held by TCRdb, this immuneACCESS table contains in-frame sequences only and omits some clones. Under half of the omission traces to an unresolved V gene where checked; the cause of the rest is unknown. The sample yields about 190,000 clones; around 90% were counted once. 0.45% to 0.65% of the sample comes from the top ten. The sequenced material came from peripheral blood. The receptors originated from a man aged 50 to 59 with acute or convalescent COVID-19.

This clone has a single count. The chain employs TRBV7-2 and TRBJ2-3; tentative D call: TRBD2 (7 bases). V was pared by 5 bases and J by 4 bases, with 16 bases between. This CDR3 comprises 15 residues. Germline V gene sequence: CDR1 SGHTA, CDR2 FQGNSA. CDR3 sequence reads: CASSPLGGAPDTQYF. For the CDR3, the DNA is TGTGCCAGCAGCCCGCTAGGGGGGGCACCAGATACGCAGTATTTT.

The rearrangement uses TRBV5-1 and TRBJ2-3; weak D call: TRBD1 (5 bases). CDR3 length: 14 residues. CDR1 and CDR2 (germline): SGHRS, YFSETQ. With 4 bases removed from V and 5 bases from J, the gap between germline ends came to 14 bases. This chain's CDR3 is CASSQGIGRDTQYF. The CDR3 DNA sequence: TGCGCCAGCAGCCAGGGAATCGGAAGAGATACGCAGTATTTT.

V is TRBV5-1 and J is TRBJ2-2; possibly TRBD1 for D (5 bases). The CDR3 runs to 16 residues. Per the germline V gene, CDR1 is SGHRS and CDR2 is YFSETQ. The V and J ends lost 3 bases and 2 bases respectively, with 14 bases between them. The CDR3 DNA follows: TGCGCCAGCAGCTATGAAACAGGTGCCAACACCGGGGAGCTGTTTTTT. Translation: CASSYETGANTGELFF. Complete variable domain (other parts from reference TRBV5-1 and TRBJ2-2): KAGVTQTPRYLIKTRGQQVTLSCSPISGHRSVSWYQQTPGQGLQFLFEYFSETQRNKGNFPGRFSGRQFSNSRSEMNVSTLELGDSALYLCASSYETGANTGELFFGEGSRLTVL.

The J gene is TRBJ1-2, the V gene TRBV6-5; the D is unclear. The CDR3 totals 14 residues. Germline loops: CDR1 MNHEY, CDR2 SVGAGI. Between the trimmed V and J ends, which lost 0 bases and 0 bases, there was a span of 5 bases. CDR3 amino acids: CASSYSASNYGYTF. The CDR3 nucleotides read TGTGCCAGCAGTTACTCGGCCTCTAACTATGGCTACACCTTC.

The chain links TRBV27 to TRBJ2-1; D is perhaps TRBD2 (5 bases). Germline loops: CDR1 MNHEY, CDR2 SMNVEV (reference sequence). The CDR3 sequence is 14 residues long. Trimming removed 6 bases at V and 7 bases at J, with 16 bases between. CDR3: CASSLVPGLNEQFF. DNA of the CDR3: TGTGCCAGCAGCCTAGTCCCCGGACTGAATGAGCAGTTCTTC.

The chain links TRBV7-9 to TRBJ1-2, with D possibly TRBD1 on 6 matching bases. The CDR3 loop spans 15 amino acids. CDR1 is SEHNR, CDR2 FQNEAQ, per germline (reference sequence). Trimming pared 2 bases from V and 7 bases from J, leaving 17 bases between. The DNA of the CDR3 is TGTGCCAGCAGCTTAAGGGTACAGGGCTCTACTGGCTACACCTTC. Its translation is CASSLRVQGSTGYTF.

This rearrangement joins TRBV18 to TRBJ2-5; TRBD2 matches 9 bases. J lost 5 bases, V lost 4 bases, and 17 bases had no gene match. CDR3 length: 18 residues. The germline CDR1 and CDR2 sequences are KGHSH and LQKENI. The CDR3 region is CASSLTTSGSVYRETQYF. In DNA, the CDR3 is TGTGCCAGCTCACTTACGACTAGCGGATCCGTTTATAGGGAGACCCAGTACTTC.

This chain joins TRBV12-3 or TRBV12-4 and TRBJ1-1; no firm D call. The CDR3 is 13 amino acids. V dropped 1 base and J dropped 9 bases, with 12 bases sitting between them. CDR3 in amino acids: CASSLGSPGKAFF. The CDR3 nucleotides are TGTGCCAGCAGTTTAGGTTCTCCCGGGAAAGCTTTCTTT.

The chain joins TRBV28 to TRBJ2-5, with 8 nucleotides matching TRBD2. Per the germline V gene, CDR1 is MDHEN and CDR2 is SYDVKM. The CDR3 has 17 residues. Trimming cost V 2 bases and J 5 bases; bases outside gene matches: 13. CDR3 region: CASSLPFRGGLGETQYF. In DNA form, the CDR3 reads TGTGCCAGCAGTTTACCCTTCCGGGGGGGGCTCGGGGAGACCCAGTACTTC. Combining the CDR3 with reference TRBV28 and TRBJ2-5 gives the whole variable domain DVKVTQSSRYLVKRTGEKVFLECVQDMDHENMFWYRQDPGLGLRLIYFSYDVKMKEKGDIPEGYSVSREKKERFSLILESASTNQTSMYLCASSLPFRGGLGETQYFGPGTRLLVL.

CDR3 nucleotide sequence: TGTGCCAGCAGAACTGCAGGGGCCTATGGCTACACCTTC. Its translation is CASRTAGAYGYTF. The chain joins TRBV28 to TRBJ1-2, with TRBD1 as a possible D gene (6 bases). The CDR3 contains 13 residues. CDR1 MDHEN and CDR2 SYDVKM come from the germline V gene. V lost 6 bases and J 4 bases, leaving 12 bases between the germline ends.

The count of this clone is one. The rearrangement uses TRBV12-2 and TRBJ2-3; the DNA was not used to check the table's D call, TRBD2. TRBV12-2 is given as a pseudogene. This CDR3 is built from 16 residues. The CDR3 loop reads CASRCGTSGETDTQYF. The CDR3 nucleotides read TGTGCAAGTCGCTGTGGGACTAGCGGGGAAACAGATACGCAGTATTTT.

V is TRBV30 and J is TRBJ2-1; D perhaps matches TRBD2 (6 bases). V lost 1 base, J lost 3 bases, and 13 bases lay in between. Germline values: CDR1 GTSNPN, CDR2 SVGIG (reference sequence). The CDR3 spans 15 residues. The CDR3 sequence is CAWSDAGPLYNEQFF. The CDR3 DNA reads as TGTGCCTGGAGTGACGCGGGACCCCTCTACAATGAGCAGTTCTTC. Filled out from reference TRBV30 and TRBJ2-1, the complete variable domain reads SQTIHQWPATLVQPVGSPLSLECTVEGTSNPNLYWYRQAAGRGLQLLFYSVGIGQISSEVPQNLSASRPQDRQFILSSKKLLLSDSGFYLCAWSDAGPLYNEQFFGPGTRLTVL.

This rearrangement joins TRBV18 to TRBJ1-4; possibly TRBD1 for D (6 bases). The CDR3 extends over 16 amino acids. V lost 3 bases and J 3 bases, leaving 14 bases between the germline ends. Germline assignment: CDR1 KGHSH and CDR2 LQKENI. The CDR3 DNA follows: TGTGCCAGCTCACCCTCAGGGGCGGGAGCTAATGAAAAACTGTTTTTT. It specifies CASSPSGAGANEKLFF.

This clone was observed a handful of times. The rearrangement joins TRBV15 to TRBJ2-1, with D tentatively TRBD2 (6 bases). Trimming left V 5 bases short and J 8 bases short, with 16 bases between. Germline values: CDR1 LNHNV, CDR2 YYDKDF (reference sequence). This CDR3 has 14 amino acids. CDR3 sequence reads: CATSVDYIGDEQFF. The CDR3 bases are TGTGCCACCAGCGTGGACTACATCGGCGATGAGCAGTTCTTC.

The chain links TRBV24-1 to TRBJ2-3; 12 positions agree with TRBD2. The ends lost 4 bases at V and 2 bases at J; junction bases unmatched: 3. The germline CDR1 and CDR2 sequences are KGHDR and SFDVKD. This CDR3 is built from 16 residues. The CDR3 reads CATSDSSGGATDTQYF. CDR3 coding DNA: TGTGCCACCAGTGACTCTAGCGGGGGGGCCACAGATACGCAGTATTTT.

The CDR3 loop reads CASSRTGTNSGANVLTF. CDR3 sequence (DNA): TGTGCCAGCAGCCGGACAGGGACTAACTCTGGGGCCAACGTCCTGACTTTC. V is TRBV3-1 (or the pseudogene TRBV3-2) and J is TRBJ2-6, with D maybe TRBD1 (8 bases). Germline V gene data show CDR1 as LGHDT and CDR2 as YNNKEL (reference sequence). Trimming cost V 4 bases and J 0 bases, with 13 bases left between them. The CDR3 has 17 residues.

The V call is TRBV7-3, the J call TRBJ2-4; D is possibly TRBD2 (5 bases). This CDR3 has 15 residues. CDR1 SGHTA and CDR2 FQGTGA come from the germline V gene. The V end lost 5 bases, the J end lost 3 bases, and 14 bases lay between the germline ends. This chain's CDR3 is CASSPGYGGKNIQYF. CDR3 in DNA: TGTGCCAGCAGCCCCGGATATGGAGGCAAAAACATTCAGTACTTC. The variable domain in full, completed from reference TRBV7-3 and TRBJ2-4, reads GAGVSQTPSNKVTEKGKYVELRCDPISGHTALYWYRQSLGQGPEFLIYFQGTGAADDSGLPNDRFFAVRPEGSVSTLKIQRTERGDSAVYLCASSPGYGGKNIQYFGAGTRLSVL.

The rearrangement joins TRBV7-9 to TRBJ2-7; TRBD2 is a possible D gene (5 bases). V lost 4 bases and J 6 bases, leaving 13 bases between the germline ends. The CDR3 totals 13 residues. Germline values: CDR1 SEHNR, CDR2 FQNEAQ (reference sequence). The CDR3 sequence: CASSYDYLSEQYV. The DNA for the CDR3 is TGTGCCAGCAGCTATGACTATTTGAGCGAGCAGTACGTC.

The chain employs TRBV7-2 and TRBJ2-2; D is possibly TRBD2 (7 bases). The germline CDR1 and CDR2 sequences are SGHTA and FQGNSA. There are 14 residues in the CDR3. The ends were cut back, 9 bases at V and 2 bases at J, with 13 bases in the middle. CDR3 DNA: TGTGCCAGTCCCGGGGGGACAAACACCGGGGAGCTGTTTTTT. Protein product: CASPGGTNTGELFF. Drawing the rest from reference TRBV7-2 and TRBJ2-2, the complete variable domain is GAGVSQSPSNKVTEKGKDVELRCDPISGHTALYWYRQSLGQGLEFLIYFQGNSAPDKSGLPSDRFSAERTGGSVSTLTIQRTQQEDSAVYLCASPGGTNTGELFFGEGSRLTVL.